Listed here is a single T cell receptor (beta chain). The data originate from a study of blood T cell repertoires in COVID-19. The junction had 3 bases not matched to a gene; V was cut back by 4 bases and J by 3 bases. Germline CDR1 is LNHDA and CDR2 is SQIVND (reference sequence). The CDR3 is made up of 13 amino acids. Some clones are missing from TCRdb's copy, which holds only in-frame ones; the method was immunoSEQ multiplex PCR. The table records about 9,300 clones, approximately 91% of them present only once. V gene TRBV19 combines with J gene TRBJ2-7, with TRBD1 matching 7 bases. Sequencing was carried out using peripheral blood. This TCR derives from a woman in her fifties or sixties with active COVID-19. In DNA, the CDR3 is TGTGCCAGTAGTACACGACAGGGCTACGAGCAGTACTTC. This gives the protein CASSTRQGYEQYF.